These 5 T cell receptor beta chains originate from one sample sequenced in a study of cytotoxic CD8 clonotypes in ibrutinib-treated CLL. The repertoire was sequenced with immunoSEQ multiplex PCR; TCRdb's copy has only in-frame clones and lacks some. The sample includes about 140,000 clones, 70% to 90% of them seen just once. Sequenced here: PBMCs, sampled after 36 months of ibrutinib treatment. All receptors derive from a human donor with chronic lymphocytic leukemia.

This clone has a handful of counts. The rearrangement links TRBV5-8 to TRBJ2-7; 16 bases are a match to TRBD2. Germline trimming cut 4 bases from V and 7 bases from J; bases unmatched to any gene: 8. Germline V gives CDR1 SGHTS, CDR2 YDEGEE. The CDR3 is 16 residues long. CDR3 residues: CASSTGLAGGPEEQYF. DNA of the CDR3: TGTGCCAGCAGCACGGGACTAGCGGGAGGGCCGGAAGAGCAGTACTTC.

Worth noting for this clone: This sample also contains other DNA sequences that code for the same CDR3. The V and J genes are TRBV5-1 and TRBJ2-1, with D unclear. CDR1 SGHRS and CDR2 YFSETQ come from the germline V gene. V was trimmed by 0 bases and J by 0 bases, leaving 7 bases between them. The CDR3 length is 15 residues. The CDR3 reads CASSLAESSYNEQFF. The CDR3 region has the DNA TGCGCCAGCAGCTTGGCGGAAAGCTCCTACAATGAGCAGTTCTTC.

The chain recombines TRBV5-1 with TRBJ2-3; D remains ambiguous. The CDR3 runs to 16 residues. V lost 4 bases and J lost 4, with 19 bases in between. The germline CDR1 and CDR2 sequences are SGHRS and YFSETQ. The CDR3 DNA is TGCGCCAGCAGCCCGAGGATGACGAGACCGGCAGATACGCAGTATTTT. Protein sequence: CASSPRMTRPADTQYF.

This chain uses TRBV6-5 with TRBJ2-3; 7 positions agree with TRBD1. Germline V lookup: CDR1 MNHEY, CDR2 SVGAGI. The V segment lost 4 bases and the J segment 2 bases; nucleotides outside the gene matches: 6. CDR3 length: 15 residues. The CDR3 loop is CASSLQGWLTDTQYF. CDR3 DNA: TGTGCCAGCAGTTTACAGGGGTGGCTCACAGATACGCAGTATTTT.

The V gene is TRBV4-1, the J gene TRBJ2-5, with 9 bases that match TRBD2. The CDR3 length is 17 residues. V was pared by 1 base and J by 3 bases, with 9 bases of the junction left unmatched. From germline, CDR1 is MGHRA and CDR2 YSYEKL. CDR3 loop: CASSQGRASGIKETQYF. CDR3 sequence (DNA): TGCGCCAGCAGCCAAGGCAGGGCTAGCGGGATAAAAGAGACCCAGTACTTC.